A single TCR beta chain is shown here with its context. Its target is unknown. The data derive from a study of T cell responses to AZD1222 COVID-19 vaccine. Turning to the study itself: Second-dose schedules of about 4 or about 12 weeks were combined.

Findings of the study overall: Vaccine-associated CD4 TCRs spanned spike, dominant at 160-218 and 743-854. Mostly white British, mostly female donors; authors suggested clonal diversity may be underestimated. When two AZD1222 doses had been given, Spike-specific TCR breadth and depth rose.

Here immunoSEQ multiplex PCR was the method, and the copy in TCRdb shows in-frame clones only, minus some. Of tens of thousands of clones in the sample, roughly 84% were seen once. The CDR3 is 15 amino acids. CDR1 is SEHNR, CDR2 FQNEAQ, per germline (reference sequence). The trim removed 5 bases at V and 7 bases at J, leaving 13 bases unmatched. The V and J genes are TRBV7-9 and TRBJ1-1; 7 bases agree with TRBD1. This receptor was taken from an adult in good health. The material was peripheral blood, obtained on day 0 of AZD1222 vaccination. The DNA for the CDR3 is TGTGCCAGCAGCCCACGATCCCTCCGGGACAGTGAAGCTTTCTTT. Translated: CASSPRSLRDSEAFF.